This T cell receptor (beta chain) was captured in a study of T cell responses to AZD1222 COVID-19 vaccine. Findings and limits, study-wide: Reportedly, nearly half the spike-specific TCRs target unmutated variant regions. Only a handful of individuals given AZD1222 were seropositive at baseline.

Note on this clone: Its target is not known.

Produced via immunoSEQ multiplex PCR; TCRdb's table is partial and in-frame only. Among roughly 36,000 clones listed, roughly 89% were seen once. Germline assignment: CDR1 SGHRS and CDR2 YFSETQ. This CDR3 contains 15 residues. Trimming cost V 1 base and J 4 bases; bases outside gene matches: 5. The sequenced sample was peripheral blood, obtained on day 0 of AZD1222 vaccination. V is TRBV5-1 and J is TRBJ2-3; 8 bases are shared with TRBD1. The sequence came from an adult in good health. CDR3 amino acids: CASSLIAGGADTQYF. The CDR3 DNA reads as TGCGCCAGCAGCTTGATAGCAGGGGGCGCAGATACGCAGTATTTT.